This TCR beta chain is drawn from a study of cytomegalovirus exposure and HLA in healthy donors. This clone appeared once. The antigen remains unidentified. Whole-study results and caveats: The classifier reportedly diagnosed cytomegalovirus status with high specificity and sensitivity. The study labeled under 200 TCR beta chains cytomegalovirus-associated. A few V segments could not be told apart, such as TRBV6-2 and TRBV6-3, and were left out. Looking again later, the authors saw that most CMV-associated TCR beta chains seemed HLA-restricted.

Primers for the PCR totalled 60 Vbeta and 13 Jbeta. Data came from immunoSEQ multiplex PCR; TCRdb stores just in-frame clones and leaves some out. The data hold 100,000 to 120,000 clones, with around 80% observed a single time. Germline lookup yields CDR1 SGHVS and CDR2 FQNEAQ. The V end lost 6 bases, the J end lost 5 bases, and 12 bases lay between the germline ends. The CDR3 totals 13 residues. The sequenced sample consisted of PBMCs. The chain uses TRBV7-8 and TRBJ2-3, with D unresolved. The sequence was collected from a man aged 25 to 40 in good health and CMV-seropositive. The CDR3 reads CASSRGTEDTQYF. CDR3 DNA: TGTGCCAGCAGTCGAGGCACGGAAGATACGCAGTATTTT.